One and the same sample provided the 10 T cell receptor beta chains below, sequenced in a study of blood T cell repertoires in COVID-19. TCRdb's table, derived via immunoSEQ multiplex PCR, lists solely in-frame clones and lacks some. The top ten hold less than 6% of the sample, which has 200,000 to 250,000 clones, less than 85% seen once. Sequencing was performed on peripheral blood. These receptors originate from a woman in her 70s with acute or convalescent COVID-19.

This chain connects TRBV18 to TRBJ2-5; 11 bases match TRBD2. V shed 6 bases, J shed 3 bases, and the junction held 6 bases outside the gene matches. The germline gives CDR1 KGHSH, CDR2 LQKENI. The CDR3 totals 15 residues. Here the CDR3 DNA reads TGTGCCAGCTCTCCGACTAGCGGGGCCAAAGAGACCCAGTACTTC. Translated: CASSPTSGAKETQYF.

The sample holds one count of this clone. The CDR3 DNA is TGTGCCAGCAGCTCCCGCGGGAGGGCCGGCGATGAGCAGTTCTTC. As protein: CASSSRGRAGDEQFF. V and J are TRBV7-8 and TRBJ2-1, with 9 positions matching TRBD2. There are 15 residues in the CDR3. Germline values: CDR1 SGHVS, CDR2 FQNEAQ. Trimming at V came to 4 bases and at J to 8 bases, leaving 9 bases not matched to a gene.

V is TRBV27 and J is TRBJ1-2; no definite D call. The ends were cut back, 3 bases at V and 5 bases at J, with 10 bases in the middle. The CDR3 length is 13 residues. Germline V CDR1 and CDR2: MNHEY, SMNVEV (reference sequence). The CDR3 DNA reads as TGTGCCAGCAGTTTTGGGCGGGGATATGGCTACACCTTC. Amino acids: CASSFGRGYGYTF.

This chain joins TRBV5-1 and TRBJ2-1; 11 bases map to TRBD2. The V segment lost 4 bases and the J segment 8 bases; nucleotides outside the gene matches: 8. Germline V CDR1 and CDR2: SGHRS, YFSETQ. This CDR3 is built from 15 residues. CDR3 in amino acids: CASSVTSGSYDEQFF. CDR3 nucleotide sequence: TGCGCCAGCAGCGTAACTAGCGGGAGTTACGATGAGCAGTTCTTC.

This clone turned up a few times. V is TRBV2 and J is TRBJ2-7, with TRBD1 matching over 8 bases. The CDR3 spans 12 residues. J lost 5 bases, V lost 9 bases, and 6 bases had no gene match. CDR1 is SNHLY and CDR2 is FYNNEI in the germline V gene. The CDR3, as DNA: TGTGCCAGAGAACAGGGGGGTGACGAGCAGTACTTC. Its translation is CAREQGGDEQYF. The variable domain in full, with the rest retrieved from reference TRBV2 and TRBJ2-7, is EPEVTQTPSHQVTQMGQEVILRCVPISNHLYFYWYRQILGQKVEFLVSFYNNEISEKSEIFDDQFSVERPDGSNFTLKIRSTKLEDSAMYFCAREQGGDEQYFGPGTRLTVT.

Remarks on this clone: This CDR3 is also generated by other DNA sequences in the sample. This CDR3 is CASSPGLAGVTDTQYF. The CDR3 DNA is TGTGCCAGCAGCCCGGGACTAGCGGGGGTCACAGATACGCAGTATTTT. The V call is TRBV7-9, the J call TRBJ2-3; 14 bases match TRBD2. The germline gives CDR1 SEHNR, CDR2 FQNEAQ (reference sequence). This CDR3 is 16 amino acids long. The V and J ends lost 5 bases and 2 bases, in that order; junction bases with no gene match: 3.

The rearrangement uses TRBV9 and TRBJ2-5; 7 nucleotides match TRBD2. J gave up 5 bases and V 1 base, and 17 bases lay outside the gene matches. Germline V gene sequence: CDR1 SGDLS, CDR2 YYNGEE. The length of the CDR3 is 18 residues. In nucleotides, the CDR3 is TGTGCCAGCAGCGTATCCCCCCTTGGGTCTAGCGGAGGGGAGACCCAGTACTTC. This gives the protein CASSVSPLGSSGGETQYF.

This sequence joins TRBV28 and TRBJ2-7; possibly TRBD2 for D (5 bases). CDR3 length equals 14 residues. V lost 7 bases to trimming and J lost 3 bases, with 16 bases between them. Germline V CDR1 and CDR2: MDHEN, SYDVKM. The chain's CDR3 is CASTPEARGYEQYF. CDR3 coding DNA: TGTGCCAGCACCCCGGAGGCTAGAGGCTACGAGCAGTACTTC.

CDR3 protein: CASSWDSYGYTF. As DNA, the CDR3 is TGCGCCAGCAGCTGGGACAGCTATGGCTACACCTTC. The chain couples TRBV5-1 to TRBJ1-2; 7 bases are shared with TRBD1. The V and J ends lost 3 bases and 4 bases, in that order; junction bases with no gene match: 0. The germline gives CDR1 SGHRS, CDR2 YFSETQ. The CDR3 runs 12 residues.

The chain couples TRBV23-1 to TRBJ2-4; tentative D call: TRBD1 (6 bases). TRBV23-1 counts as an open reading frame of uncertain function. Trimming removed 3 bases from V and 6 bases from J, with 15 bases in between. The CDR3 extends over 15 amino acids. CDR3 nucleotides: TGCGCCAGCAGTCACCTTGACAGGCGTCGAAACATTCAGTACTTC. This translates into CASSHLDRRRNIQYF.